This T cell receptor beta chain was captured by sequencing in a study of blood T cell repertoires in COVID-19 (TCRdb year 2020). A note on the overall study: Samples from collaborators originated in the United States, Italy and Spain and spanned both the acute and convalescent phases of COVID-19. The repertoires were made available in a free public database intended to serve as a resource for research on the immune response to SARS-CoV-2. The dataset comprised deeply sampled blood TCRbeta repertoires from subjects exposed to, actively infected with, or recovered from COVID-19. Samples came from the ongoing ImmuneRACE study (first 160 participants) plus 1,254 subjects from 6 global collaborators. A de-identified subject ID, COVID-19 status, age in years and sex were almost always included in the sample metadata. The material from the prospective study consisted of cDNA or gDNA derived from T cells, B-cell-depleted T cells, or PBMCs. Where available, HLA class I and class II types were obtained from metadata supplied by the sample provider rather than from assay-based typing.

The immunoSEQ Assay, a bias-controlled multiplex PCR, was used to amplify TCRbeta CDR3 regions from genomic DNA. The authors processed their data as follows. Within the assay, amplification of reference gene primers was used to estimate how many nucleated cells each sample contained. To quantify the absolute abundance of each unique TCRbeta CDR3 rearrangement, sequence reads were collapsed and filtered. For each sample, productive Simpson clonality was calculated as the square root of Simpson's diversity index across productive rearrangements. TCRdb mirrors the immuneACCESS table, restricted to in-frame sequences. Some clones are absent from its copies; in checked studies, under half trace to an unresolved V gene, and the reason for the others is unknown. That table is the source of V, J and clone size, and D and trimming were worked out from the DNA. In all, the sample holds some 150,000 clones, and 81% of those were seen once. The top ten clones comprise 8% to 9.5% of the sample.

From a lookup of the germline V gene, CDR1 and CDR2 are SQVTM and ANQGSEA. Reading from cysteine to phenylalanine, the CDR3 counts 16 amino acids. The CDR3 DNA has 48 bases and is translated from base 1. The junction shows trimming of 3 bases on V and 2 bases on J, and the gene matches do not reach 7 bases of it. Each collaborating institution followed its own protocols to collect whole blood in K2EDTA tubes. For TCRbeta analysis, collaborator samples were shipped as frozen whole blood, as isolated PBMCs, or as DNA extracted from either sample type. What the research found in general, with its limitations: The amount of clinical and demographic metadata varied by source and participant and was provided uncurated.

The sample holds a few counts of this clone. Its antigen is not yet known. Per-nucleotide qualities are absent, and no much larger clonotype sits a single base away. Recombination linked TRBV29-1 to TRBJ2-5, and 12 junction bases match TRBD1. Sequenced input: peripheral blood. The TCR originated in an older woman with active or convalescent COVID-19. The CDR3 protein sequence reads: CSVETWDRGQQETQYF. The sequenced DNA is TGCAGCGTTGAGACCTGGGACAGGGGGCAACAAGAGACCCAGTACTTC.